Presented here are 18 T cell receptor beta chains from one specimen sequenced in a study of T cell repertoires in cytomegalovirus infection. TCRdb itself ran the reads through MiXCR, one entry per CDR3 protein. This table has some 220,000 distinct CDR3 sequences, about 7% appearing once. Source material: PBMCs. These receptors were obtained from a human donor in good health (CMV status not recorded). Some clones in this sample may be carry-over from other donors' samples.

This clonotype came up many times. The J gene is TRBJ1-3, the V gene TRBV7-9; D remains ambiguous. The V end lost 1 base, the J end lost 1 base, and 8 bases lay between the germline ends. This CDR3 has 15 amino acids. Germline CDR1 reads SEHNR; CDR2 reads FQNEAQ (reference sequence). The CDR3 protein is CASSLEGQSGNTIYF. DNA for the CDR3: TGTGCCAGCAGCTTAGAAGGGCAATCTGGAAACACCATATATTTT.

This clonotype has at least ten counts. This sequence joins TRBV12-3 or TRBV12-4 and TRBJ2-1, with D perhaps matching TRBD1 or TRBD2 (5 bases each). V dropped 5 bases and J dropped 13 bases, with 15 bases sitting between them. The CDR3 runs to 12 residues. The CDR3 loop is CASSPGDAGQFF. The CDR3 bases are TGTGCCAGCAGTCCCGGGGACGCCGGCCAGTTCTTC.

This clonotype turned up a few times. The chain has TRBV29-1 and TRBJ1-1; weak D call: TRBD1 (5 bases). The CDR3 has 13 residues. Trimming left V 4 bases short and J 8 bases short, with 17 bases between. Germline V gene sequence: CDR1 SQVTM, CDR2 ANQGSEA. This CDR3 reads CSVGELEGREAFF. The CDR3 bases are TGCAGCGTTGGGGAATTGGAGGGGAGAGAAGCTTTCTTT.

This clonotype was seen at least ten times. This chain joins TRBV7-2 and TRBJ2-7, with D maybe TRBD1 (6 bases). V lost 5 bases, J lost 1 base, and 12 bases lay in between. The CDR3 covers 14 residues. Germline CDR1 is SGHTA and CDR2 is FQGNSA. CDR3 sequence reads: CASSVRDISYEQYF. DNA of the CDR3: TGTGCCAGCAGCGTCCGGGACATTTCCTACGAGCAGTACTTC.

This clonotype was counted at least ten times. V gene TRBV25-1 combines with J gene TRBJ1-2; D is unresolved. Per the germline V gene, CDR1 is MGHDK and CDR2 is SYGVNS. The CDR3 loop spans 15 amino acids. Trimming removed 5 bases from V and 4 bases from J, with 17 bases in between. CDR3 coding DNA: TGTGCCAGCAGTCCCGCCCCTGGTAATAGCTATGGCTACACCTTC. It encodes CASSPAPGNSYGYTF.

This clonotype appeared many times. The chain couples TRBV5-6 to TRBJ2-1; no clear D. Germline lookup yields CDR1 SGHDT and CDR2 YYEEEE. The V end was cut by 5 bases, the J end by 7 bases, with 13 bases between. The CDR3 spans 13 residues. The CDR3 loop reads CASRFVGLNEQFF. CDR3 sequence (DNA): TGTGCCAGCAGATTTGTAGGATTAAATGAGCAGTTCTTC.

This clonotype has ten or more counts. The chain couples TRBV12-3 or TRBV12-4 to TRBJ1-5; 11 bases agree with TRBD1. V dropped 6 bases and J dropped 1; count of bases not matched to a gene: 5. CDR3 size: 16 residues. CDR3 residues: CASRWTGGRSNQPQHF. The DNA of the CDR3 is TGTGCCAGCAGATGGACAGGGGGCAGGAGCAATCAGCCCCAGCATTTT.

Points on this clonotype: This may arise from a read error, as a much more abundant clone is one base away. The genes are TRBV6-8 and TRBJ2-1, with D tentatively TRBD1 or TRBD2 (5 bases each). The germline V gene encodes CDR1 MNHGY and CDR2 SAAAGT. Trimming removed 6 bases from V and 7 bases from J, with 10 bases in between. The CDR3 consists of 12 residues. The CDR3, as DNA: TGTGCCAGCAGGGGGGATCTTAATGAGCAGTTCTTC. This translates into CASRGDLNEQFF.

This clonotype was detected ten times or more. The chain uses TRBV20-1 and TRBJ1-2; D unresolved. V was trimmed by 5 bases and J by 4 bases, leaving 14 bases between them. This CDR3 comprises 13 residues. From germline, CDR1 is DFQATT and CDR2 SNEGSKA (reference sequence). The CDR3 DNA follows: TGCAGTGCTCCGGACGGCTACTCCTATGGCTACACCTTC. This encodes CSAPDGYSYGYTF.

This clonotype was seen at least ten times. The chain combines TRBV5-1 with TRBJ1-1; no clear D gene. Germline assignment: CDR1 SGHRS and CDR2 YFSETQ. This CDR3 has 13 residues. The V gene lost 4 bases and the J gene lost 1 base, with 8 bases spanning the gap. CDR3 loop: CASSPQENTEAFF. CDR3 sequence (DNA): TGCGCCAGCAGCCCGCAGGAGAACACTGAAGCTTTCTTT.

The sample holds a few counts of this clonotype. V gene TRBV5-1 combines with J gene TRBJ1-2, with D possibly being TRBD1 (5 bases). CDR1 SGHRS and CDR2 YFSETQ come from the germline V gene. This CDR3 has 14 amino acids. V lost 0 bases and J 4 bases, leaving 10 bases between the germline ends. The CDR3 is CASSLVSGTYGYTF. The DNA of the CDR3 is TGCGCCAGCAGCTTGGTTTCAGGGACCTATGGCTACACCTTC.

Many counts were recorded for this clonotype. V is TRBV5-1 and J is TRBJ2-3, with D perhaps matching TRBD2 (6 bases). V lost 4 bases and J lost 5, with 11 bases in between. Germline values: CDR1 SGHRS, CDR2 YFSETQ. This CDR3 spans 13 amino acids. The CDR3 DNA reads as TGCGCCAGCAGCCCGGAGGGTCAAGATACGCAGTATTTT. Translation: CASSPEGQDTQYF.

The V gene is TRBV6-5, the J gene TRBJ2-1; D could derive from TRBD1 or TRBD2 (6 bases each). CDR3 length equals 15 residues. Looked up from germline, CDR1 is MNHEY and CDR2 is SVGAGI. V lost 0 bases to trimming and J lost 8 bases, with 14 bases between them. This chain's CDR3 is CASSYSSTGAHEQFF. For the CDR3, the DNA is TGTGCCAGCAGTTACTCGTCAACGGGGGCCCATGAGCAGTTCTTC.

This clonotype was counted many times. The rearrangement links TRBV6-2 or TRBV6-3 to TRBJ2-7; D possibly matches TRBD1 or TRBD2 (5 bases each). The ends were cut back, 6 bases at V and 9 bases at J, with 12 bases in the middle. The CDR3 extends over 11 amino acids. Germline assignment: CDR1 MNHEY and CDR2 SVGEGT. CDR3 DNA: TGTGCCAGCAGCGCCGGGGCAGGGCAGTACTTC. It yields the protein CASSAGAGQYF.

The chain uses TRBV12-3 or TRBV12-4 and TRBJ2-2; 7 bases match TRBD1. This CDR3 contains 16 residues. The trim removed 3 bases at V and 3 bases at J, leaving 7 bases unmatched. CDR3 protein: CASSLGTASYTGELFF. The CDR3 region has the DNA TGTGCCAGCAGTTTGGGGACAGCTTCTTACACCGGGGAGCTGTTTTTT.

This clonotype was found many times. The chain carries TRBV28 and TRBJ2-7; D remains unclear. Germline CDR1 reads MDHEN; CDR2 reads SYDVKM. The CDR3 is 12 amino acids. Trimming took 6 bases from V and 1 from J, leaving 7 bases between them. The DNA of the CDR3 is TGTGCCAGCAGGTCACCATCCTACGAGCAGTACTTC. It specifies CASRSPSYEQYF.

This clonotype was seen repeatedly, ten times or more. The chain links TRBV7-2 to TRBJ2-5; 8 bases agree with TRBD1. This CDR3 is built from 17 residues. From germline, CDR1 is SGHTA and CDR2 FQGNSA. The junction had 15 bases not matched to a gene; V was cut back by 4 bases and J by 5 bases. The CDR3 protein is CASSSELWTGSRETQYF. In DNA, the CDR3 is TGTGCCAGCAGCTCTGAATTGTGGACAGGGTCGCGGGAGACCCAGTACTTC.

This clonotype appeared a few times. The chain employs TRBV30 and TRBJ1-1; D gene ambiguous. V gave up 2 bases and J gave up 7 bases, with 11 bases separating them. CDR1 and CDR2 from the germline V gene are GTSNPN and SVGIG (reference sequence). This CDR3 has 12 residues. CDR3 DNA sequence: TGTGCCTGGAGTCCCGTGCGCCTTGAAGCTTTCTTT. Its protein is CAWSPVRLEAFF.